This T cell receptor beta chain was recovered during a study of blood T cells in healthy people across ages. V was shortened by 4 bases and J by 3 bases, with 7 bases between the two germline ends. CDR1 is SQVTM, CDR2 ANQGSEA, per germline. There are 12 residues in the CDR3. This clonotype came up many times. Caucasian, healthy and from Russia, the donors were aged between 6 and 90. Using a J-beta primer mix together with a sample-barcoded 5' primer, a second PCR was run for about 7 to 12 cycles. TCRdb ran MiXCR on the 5' RACE reads and lists one entry per CDR3 protein. The sample lists 630,000 or so distinct CDR3 sequences, about 30% seen once, with over 15% in the top ten.

Sequences were obtained from blood. The rearrangement uses TRBV29-1 and TRBJ1-5; D call uncertain. This sequence originates from a woman aged 80 or over in good health. The CDR3 bases are TGCAGCGTTGGTCAGCCCAATCAGCCCCAGCATTTT. It translates to CSVGQPNQPQHF.